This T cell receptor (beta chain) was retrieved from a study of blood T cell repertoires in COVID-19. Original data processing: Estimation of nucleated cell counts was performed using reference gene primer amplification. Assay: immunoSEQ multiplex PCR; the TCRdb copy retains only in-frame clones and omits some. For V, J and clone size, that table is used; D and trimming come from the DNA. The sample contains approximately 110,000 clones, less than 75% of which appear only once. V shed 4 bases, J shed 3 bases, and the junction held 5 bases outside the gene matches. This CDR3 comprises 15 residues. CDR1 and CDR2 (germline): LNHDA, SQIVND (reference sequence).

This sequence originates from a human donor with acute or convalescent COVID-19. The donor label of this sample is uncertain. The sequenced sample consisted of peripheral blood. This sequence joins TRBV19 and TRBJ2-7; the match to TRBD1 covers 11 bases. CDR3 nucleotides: TGTGCCAGTAGTACCGGGACAGGGGGAAACTACGAGCAGTACTTC. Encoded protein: CASSTGTGGNYEQYF.